This T cell receptor beta chain originates from a study of control samples from healthy donors and cancer patients. Germline values: CDR1 SGHTA, CDR2 FQGNSA. This CDR3 spans 18 amino acids. Trimming pared 1 base from V and 6 bases from J, leaving 19 bases between. Sequenced by immunoSEQ multiplex PCR; TCRdb stores in-frame clones only, minus some. Of about 120,000 clones in the sample, about 89% were seen once. V is TRBV7-2 and J is TRBJ1-6; tentatively, D is TRBD1 (5 bases). This TCR came from a woman younger than 30 in good health. The sample consisted of blood. In nucleotides, the CDR3 is TGTGCCAGCAGCTTAGAGTTCGGGGCGGGCCCAACTAATTCACCCCTCCACTTT. The encoded protein is CASSLEFGAGPTNSPLHF.